Only one count was recorded for the clone carrying this T cell receptor beta chain. The sample originates from a study of shared clonotypes between healthy human individuals. CD45RO-negative CD8 cells positively selected for CCR7 made up the naive population, which excluded terminally differentiated effector memory CD45RA+ cells. Every donor was a Caucasian adult from Nashville, Tennessee. How the authors handled the data: Without quality scores, immunoSEQ junctional reads could not be filtered like full-length reads. Sequencing was performed with immunoSEQ multiplex PCR; in TCRdb, only in-frame clones are kept and a portion is missing. V, J and clone size are taken as reported in that table, and D and trimming were inferred from the DNA itself. The table includes approximately 590,000 clones, 95% detected once. V shed 2 bases and J shed 7 bases, with 5 bases lying between them. Germline V gene sequence: CDR1 ENHRY, CDR2 SYGVKD. CDR3 size: 11 residues.

This TCR came from a woman under 40 in good health. The chain couples TRBV10-3 to TRBJ1-1; D perhaps matches TRBD1 (5 bases). Material: naive CD8+ T cells sorted from blood. CDR3 sequence reads: CAISETGEAFF. The CDR3 DNA follows: TGTGCCATCAGTGAGACAGGTGAAGCTTTCTTT.